This TCR beta chain is drawn from a study of blood T cells in healthy people across ages (dated by TCRdb to 2014 to 2015). In terms of the full investigation: In model experiments, template switching captured about one uniquely barcoded TCR beta cDNA molecule for every two T cells. To track age-related changes in TCR beta repertoire diversity, the study relied on deep sequencing normalized with unique cDNA molecular identifiers. Donors were grouped into four age groups: young (average roughly 17 years), middle-aged (around 39), aged (around 56) and long-lived (just over 80). Donors of different ages were randomly distributed across sequencing lanes to avoid experimental bias. The study analyzed two additional independent replicas of 1 million unique cDNA reads from the same blood draw for two donors, one aged 18 to 30 and one aged 80 or older. The investigation overall reported the following: Estimates of total diversity based on one million sequenced T cells were regarded as lower bounds and as underestimates. The percentage of naive T cells measured by flow cytometry correlated strongly with observed TCR beta diversity. Since profiling was done on bulk unsorted PBMCs, naive and antigen-experienced compartments could not be conclusively compared. The CMV infection status of donors was not known, potentially confounding age-related changes in expanded clonotypes. As age increased, observed TCR beta diversity per million T cells dropped in a roughly linear way, and a significant reduction was already evident by age 40. Compared with the aged group, the long-lived group had more naive CD4+ T cells, fewer expanded clones and increased TCR diversity, a pattern suggesting age selection.

The 35 to 40 donors, aged roughly 6 to 95 years, were systemically healthy Caucasian individuals from Russia. Roughly 10 milliliters of peripheral blood were collected from each donor into EDTA-treated Vacutainer tubes. Ficoll-Paque density-gradient centrifugation was used to isolate PBMCs, with at least 7 million per sample. Total RNA was extracted from PBMCs with Trizol reagent, with at least 6 micrograms obtained per sample. Naive CD45RAhigh/CD27high T cell percentages were measured by flow cytometry on a PBMC aliquot from every donor. The library was built by means of 5' RACE. TCRdb names Illumina HiSeq 2500 as the instrument used. A second PCR of about 7 to 12 cycles was performed with a sample-barcoded 5' primer and a J-beta primer mix. A unique molecular identifier was introduced onto each TCR beta cDNA molecule by a template-switch 5' adaptor carrying 12 random nucleotides. Each sample yielded at least 3 million CDR3-containing paired-end reads. First-strand cDNA was synthesized from all RNA with the Mint cDNA synthesis kit, primed by a TRBC-specific oligonucleotide. After uracil-DNA glycosylase treatment, a first 18-cycle PCR used universal primers M1SS and BC2_uni_R on all cDNA. The original methods were these. For normalization, 1 million high-quality reads, each with a distinct molecular identifier, were randomly selected from each sample. Instead of being binned into consensus sequences, reads that shared molecular identifiers were thrown out. MiTCR, with a Q25 quality threshold and the strictest error-elimination algorithm, was used for CDR3 identification, clonotype clustering and error correction. A nonparametric unseen species model with Euler transformation was used to estimate a lower bound on total TCR beta diversity. TCRdb itself trimmed the public reads at Q25 with fastp, ran MiXCR and retained productive beta chains. Rows matching on CDR3 protein sequence are summarized as one entry with the most common DNA and genes. It is TCRdb's table, rather than the study itself, that gives the V and J calls and clone size. In this sample the table shows 580,000 or so distinct CDR3 sequences, about 45% of which occur a single time. The ten largest clones take up about 26% of the sample.

The CDR3, from cysteine to phenylalanine, totals 12 residues. Only CDR3 DNA remains: 36 bases, in frame from the first base. The germline V gene encodes CDR1 DFQATT and CDR2 SNEGSKA (reference sequence). This clonotype was seen a handful of times. Its antigen is still unknown. The input lacks base qualities; no much larger clone sits a single base away. In this chain, TRBV20-1 is recombined with TRBJ1-2; TRBD1 aligns with 8 central bases. The specimen sequenced was blood. The TCR sequence derives from an elderly man in good health. The bases are TGCAGCGCTCCACAGGGGGTTTATGGCTACACCTTC. It translates to CSAPQGVYGYTF.